These 12 T cell receptor beta chains came from one sample sequenced in a study of T cells in Graves' hyperthyroidism and ophthalmopathy. Using RNA transcripts as the source, TCR beta CDR3 regions were amplified. The HTBI primer set served for first-round RT-PCR of the TCR CDR3. TCRdb independently ran MiXCR on the multiplex PCR reads; one entry per CDR3 protein. The sample consists of a few hundred thousand distinct CDR3 sequences, roughly 15% of them appearing once. The source material was blood. All receptors derive from a woman aged 35 to 49 with Graves' ophthalmopathy.

In this sample, this clonotype turned up a few times. CDR3 coding DNA: TGTGCCAGTCGGGCCGCAGGACTAGCGGGAGGATCAAGGACCGGGGAGCTGTTTTTT. The encoded protein is CASRAAGLAGGSRTGELFF. V usage is TRBV19 and J usage is TRBJ2-2, with 14 bases aligning to TRBD2. Germline V gene data show CDR1 as LNHDA and CDR2 as SQIVND (reference sequence). The trim removed 8 bases at V and 5 bases at J, leaving 16 bases unmatched. The CDR3 contains 19 residues. The full variable domain, completed using reference TRBV19 and TRBJ2-2, is DGGITQSPKYLFRKEGQNVTLSCEQNLNHDAMYWYRQDPGQGLRLIYYSQIVNDFQKGDIAEGYSVSREKKESFPLTVTSAQKNPTAFYLCASRAAGLAGGSRTGELFFGEGSRLTVL.

The chain joins TRBV27 to TRBJ1-6, with D perhaps matching TRBD1 (5 bases). This CDR3 has 17 amino acids. Per the germline V gene, CDR1 is MNHEY and CDR2 is SMNVEV (reference sequence). The germline V and J ends were trimmed by 6 bases and 11 bases, with 26 bases remaining between them. CDR3: CASRTTEGAGEGPPLHF. CDR3 in DNA: TGTGCCAGCAGGACCACGGAAGGGGCGGGTGAAGGGCCACCCCTCCACTTT.

The sample holds many counts of this clonotype. The chain uses TRBV28 and TRBJ2-5, with D possibly TRBD2 on 6 matching bases. There are 16 residues in the CDR3. Per germline, CDR1 MDHEN and CDR2 SYDVKM. The V and J ends lost 5 bases and 1 base respectively, with 17 bases between them. CDR3 coding DNA: TGTGCCAGCAGTCCACCCGGGGGACTCGTCCAAGAGACCCAGTACTTC. Its protein is CASSPPGGLVQETQYF.

V is TRBV7-9 and J is TRBJ1-1; 8 positions match TRBD1. Trimming cost V 5 bases and J 3 bases; bases outside gene matches: 5. CDR3 length equals 14 residues. Germline CDR1 is SEHNR and CDR2 is FQNEAQ (reference sequence). CDR3 in DNA: TGTGCCAGCAGCCTGTCAGGGGGCTACACTGAAGCTTTCTTT. It codes for CASSLSGGYTEAFF.

The sample holds many counts of this clonotype. The CDR3, as DNA: TGTGCCAGCAGTGAAGCGCTAGCGGGATCCGCGAACACCGGGGAGCTGTTTTTT. Translation: CASSEALAGSANTGELFF. The V call is TRBV6-1, the J call TRBJ2-2; 9 bases are shared with TRBD2. V was pared by 0 bases and J by 0 bases, with 5 bases of the junction left unmatched. The germline CDR1 and CDR2 sequences are MNHNS and SASEGT. This CDR3 spans 18 amino acids.

This clonotype was found many times. This sequence joins TRBV7-9 and TRBJ2-3; tentative D call: TRBD1 (6 bases). Germline-derived CDR1 and CDR2 are SEHNR and FQNEAQ (reference sequence). CDR3 length equals 13 residues. V shed 8 bases and J shed 6 bases, with 15 bases lying between them. The CDR3 loop is CASSQGRWDTQYF. The CDR3 DNA reads TGTGCCAGCTCACAGGGCCGTTGGGATACGCAGTATTTT.

This clonotype was observed a few times. The CDR3 spells CASRNRTGSYEQYF. In nucleotides, the CDR3 is TGTGCCAGCAGAAACCGGACAGGGAGCTACGAGCAGTACTTC. This chain joins TRBV7-8 and TRBJ2-7; 8 nucleotides match TRBD1. The trim removed 6 bases at V and 3 bases at J, leaving 7 bases unmatched. CDR1 and CDR2 (germline): SGHVS, FQNEAQ. The CDR3 contains 14 residues.

This clonotype came up a few times. The V call is TRBV20-1, the J call TRBJ2-1; 9 bases are a match to TRBD2. This CDR3 is 15 amino acids long. From germline, CDR1 is DFQATT and CDR2 SNEGSKA (reference sequence). Losses at the gene ends were 6 bases for V and 5 bases for J; bases not matched to a gene: 11. The CDR3 sequence is CSAPPGTSRHNEQFF. The CDR3 nucleotides read TGCAGTGCACCGCCCGGGACTAGCAGGCACAATGAGCAGTTCTTC.

This clonotype has only a few counts. The chain links TRBV6-5 to TRBJ2-5, with 7 positions matching TRBD1. J gave up 5 bases and V 2 bases, and 8 bases lay outside the gene matches. The V gene's germline CDR1 is MNHEY and CDR2 SVGAGI. The CDR3 covers 15 residues. As DNA, the CDR3 is TGTGCCAGCAGTTACCCTACAGGGGTCGGGGAGACCCAGTACTTC. Its protein is CASSYPTGVGETQYF.

This clonotype was seen repeatedly, ten times or more. V gene TRBV7-6 combines with J gene TRBJ1-4, with D possibly matching TRBD1 (5 bases). This CDR3 is built from 15 residues. Trimming left V 1 base short and J 7 bases short, with 13 bases between. Looked up from germline, CDR1 is SGHVS and CDR2 is FNYEAQ. The CDR3 bases are TGTGCCAGCAGCTTAGTCCAGGGAGGATCTGAAAAACTGTTTTTT. Amino acid sequence: CASSLVQGGSEKLFF.

This clonotype was counted between two and nine times. This chain's CDR3 is CASSYWQDTDTQYF. The DNA for the CDR3 is TGTGCCAGCAGTTATTGGCAGGACACAGATACGCAGTATTTT. The genes are TRBV6-1 and TRBJ2-3; no definite D call. Between the trimmed V and J ends, which lost 5 bases and 2 bases, there was a span of 11 bases. The CDR3 is 14 residues long. Germline lookup yields CDR1 MNHNS and CDR2 SASEGT.

This chain uses TRBV3-1 with TRBJ1-3; the D is unclear. With 1 base removed from V and 1 base from J, the gap between germline ends came to 8 bases. CDR1 and CDR2 (germline): LGHDT, YNNKEL (reference sequence). This CDR3 comprises 15 residues. CDR3 nucleotides: TGTGCCAGCAGCCAAGGTTTTTGGTCTGGAAACACCATATATTTT. It encodes CASSQGFWSGNTIYF.